These 9 T cell receptor beta chains were sequenced from one sample in a study of T-cell reconstitution after alpha-beta-depleted transplantation in children. A library of TCRbeta sequences, prepared with unique molecular identifiers, was generated. TCRdb called the PCR reads again in MiXCR, with one record for every CDR3 protein. Of fewer than 700,000 distinct CDR3 sequences in the sample, 23% were seen once. The material was PBMCs, mostly from graft donor cells, obtained 360 days after TCRalphabeta/CD19-depleted stem cell transplant. These receptors were collected from a boy younger than two who had a stem cell transplant for acute myeloid leukemia, so the T cells may come from the graft donor.

The rearrangement links TRBV20-1 to TRBJ2-5; 8 nucleotides align to TRBD2. Germline CDR1 DFQATT, CDR2 SNEGSKA (reference sequence). CDR3 length: 13 amino acids. CDR3 region: CSVGAGGRETQYF. The CDR3 DNA reads TGCAGCGTGGGTGCGGGGGGAAGAGAGACCCAGTACTTC.

CDR3 coding DNA: TGTGCCAGCAGCCCCTACGGGGGGCCCTTCCTTAGCTCCTACAATGAGCAGTTCTTC. Amino acid sequence: CASSPYGGPFLSSYNEQFF. The chain carries TRBV6-2 or TRBV6-3 and TRBJ2-1, with a tentative D call TRBD2 (7 bases). The CDR3 runs 19 residues. Germline CDR1 reads MNHEY; CDR2 reads SVGEGT. Trimming left V 6 bases short and J 0 bases short, with 24 bases between.

The table lists this clonotype with many counts. The chain employs TRBV6-5 and TRBJ1-3, with TRBD1 matching over 10 bases. Trimming removed 2 bases from V and 0 bases from J; junction bases left unmatched: 4. The CDR3 contains 17 residues. Looked up from germline, CDR1 is MNHEY and CDR2 is SVGAGI. The CDR3 nucleotides are TGTGCCAGCAGTTACATTAGGGACAGGGGCTCTGGAAACACCATATATTTT. Residues: CASSYIRDRGSGNTIYF.

The chain combines TRBV7-2 with TRBJ2-7, with a weak D call TRBD1 (6 bases). Between the trimmed V and J ends, which lost 7 bases and 2 bases, there was a span of 15 bases. Looked up from germline, CDR1 is SGHTA and CDR2 is FQGNSA. The CDR3 is made up of 14 amino acids. The CDR3, as DNA: TGTGCCAGCACCATTCCGGGACAAACCTACGAGCAGTACTTC. As protein: CASTIPGQTYEQYF. Looking up the rest from reference TRBV7-2 and TRBJ2-7 gives the full variable domain: GAGVSQSPSNKVTEKGKDVELRCDPISGHTALYWYRQSLGQGLEFLIYFQGNSAPDKSGLPSDRFSAERTGGSVSTLTIQRTQQEDSAVYLCASTIPGQTYEQYFGPGTRLTVT.

The V gene is TRBV12-3 or TRBV12-4, the J gene TRBJ1-2, with TRBD1 as a possible D gene (6 bases). This CDR3 has 13 residues. Trimming left V 9 bases short and J 7 bases short, with 18 bases between. The DNA for the CDR3 is TGTGCCAGTGTGACCCAGGGGATAGGTGGCTACACCTTC. It specifies CASVTQGIGGYTF.

The chain uses TRBV27 and TRBJ2-7; D may be TRBD1 (5 bases). Germline V gene data show CDR1 as MNHEY and CDR2 as SMNVEV (reference sequence). Trimming removed 3 bases at V and 4 bases at J, with 16 bases between. The CDR3 has 15 residues. The CDR3 is CASSLGQLAPYEQYF. For the CDR3, the DNA is TGTGCCAGCAGTTTGGGGCAATTAGCCCCATACGAGCAGTACTTC.

This clonotype was counted between two and nine times. V usage is TRBV30 and J usage is TRBJ2-6; 7 nucleotides line up with TRBD1. J was trimmed by 0 bases and V by 4 bases; bases with no gene match: 9. The CDR3 length is 17 residues. Looked up from germline, CDR1 is GTSNPN and CDR2 is SVGIG (reference sequence). CDR3 sequence (DNA): TGTGCCTGGACCAGAGGGACAGTGAGCTCTGGGGCCAACGTCCTGACTTTC. Protein product: CAWTRGTVSSGANVLTF.

This clonotype was found many times. The genes are TRBV5-1 and TRBJ1-6; weak D call: TRBD1 (5 bases). This CDR3 contains 14 residues. In germline, CDR1 is SGHRS, CDR2 YFSETQ. Trimming shortened V by 0 bases and J by 6 bases, and 7 bases separated the two germline ends. The CDR3 protein is CASSLDRTNSPLHF. Written as DNA, the CDR3 is TGCGCCAGCAGCTTGGACAGGACTAATTCACCCCTCCACTTT.

The chain links TRBV10-3 to TRBJ2-5, with a weak D call TRBD2 (6 bases). Germline V CDR1 and CDR2: ENHRY, SYGVKD. The length of the CDR3 is 15 residues. V was cut by 0 bases and J by 6 bases, with 14 bases left in between. This CDR3 is CAISESEGQGKTQYF. DNA for the CDR3: TGTGCCATCAGTGAGTCGGAGGGGCAGGGAAAGACCCAGTACTTC.